The clone carrying this TCR beta chain was found a few times. Its target is unknown. This sample is drawn from a study of PD-1 blockade in classical Hodgkin lymphoma. Background on the study: Once every 2 weeks, patients received intravenous nivolumab at 3 mg/kg. Study-wide points: Significantly greater TCR diversity emerged by C4D1 in CD4+ cells but not CD8+ cells. Newly diagnosed and completely responding patients shared comparable baseline diversity. At baseline, newly diagnosed patients reportedly showed less TCR diversity than healthy donors.

Trimming pared 0 bases from V and 6 bases from J, leaving 11 bases between. The CDR3 has 13 amino acids. Germline assignment: CDR1 GTSNPN and CDR2 SVGIG (reference sequence). Every patient was affected by relapse after autologous stem cell transplantation, while exposure to brentuximab vedotin was not uniform. Method: immunoSEQ multiplex PCR; TCRdb's copy keeps in-frame clones and lacks some. Of approximately 90,000 clones in the sample, about 93% were seen once. The sequencing here drew on peripheral blood mononuclear cells (PBMCs), taken before the second cycle of nivolumab. The rearrangement links TRBV30 to TRBJ1-2; D is unresolved. The sequence was collected from a human donor with classical Hodgkin lymphoma. CDR3 DNA: TGTGCCTGGAGTGTAGGAACAGACGATGGCTACACCTTC. It is translated as CAWSVGTDDGYTF.